The 23 T cell receptor beta chains presented below share a single source sample, sequenced in a study of blood T cell repertoires in COVID-19. TCRdb's table, derived via immunoSEQ multiplex PCR, lists solely in-frame clones and lacks some. The sample lists about 190,000 clones, around 90% occurring once. Sequencing was performed on peripheral blood. All receptors derive from a man aged 35-49 years with acute or convalescent COVID-19.

In its sample, this clone was seen once. This chain connects TRBV6-5 to TRBJ2-7; 8 positions agree with TRBD2. Germline V gene sequence: CDR1 MNHEY, CDR2 SVGAGI. Trimming at V came to 8 bases and at J to 7 bases, leaving 7 bases not matched to a gene. The CDR3 runs 12 residues. This CDR3 reads CASQAGVGEQYF. For the CDR3, the DNA is TGTGCCAGCCAAGCGGGGGTAGGGGAGCAGTACTTC.

This clone was found once. This chain links TRBV2 with TRBJ2-3; 10 bases align to TRBD1. This CDR3 is 15 amino acids long. The germline V gene encodes CDR1 SNHLY and CDR2 FYNNEI. V dropped 6 bases and J dropped 4; count of bases not matched to a gene: 7. The CDR3 is CASRSGTGAADTQYF. CDR3 nucleotides: TGTGCCAGCAGGTCAGGGACAGGGGCGGCAGATACGCAGTATTTT.

This rearrangement joins TRBV9 to TRBJ2-5, with 10 bases fitting TRBD2. This CDR3 comprises 15 residues. The J segment lost 4 bases and the V segment lost 0 bases, leaving 3 bases of the junction unmatched. CDR1 is SGDLS and CDR2 is YYNGEE in the germline V gene. CDR3 sequence reads: CASSVGSSGGETQYF. The CDR3 nucleotides read TGTGCCAGCAGCGTAGGGTCTAGCGGGGGAGAGACCCAGTACTTC.

This chain uses TRBV7-9 with TRBJ2-7; possible D gene TRBD1, 7 bases. This CDR3 contains 16 residues. Germline CDR1 and CDR2: SEHNR and FQNEAQ (reference sequence). Trimming left V 5 bases short and J 8 bases short, with 25 bases between. CDR3 in DNA: TGTGCCAGCAGCCCGGAGGGGGCAAGGGACAGAAGGCAGCAGTACTTC. This encodes CASSPEGARDRRQQYF.

This clone was seen a handful of times. The chain joins TRBV2 to TRBJ2-7, with D possibly matching TRBD1 (6 bases). Germline V gene data show CDR1 as SNHLY and CDR2 as FYNNEI. The CDR3 is made up of 15 amino acids. The V and J ends lost 2 bases and 0 bases respectively, with 11 bases between them. CDR3 nucleotide sequence: TGTGCCAGCAGTGAAATGACAGGTAGCTCCTACGAGCAGTACTTC. Its translation is CASSEMTGSSYEQYF.

CDR3 protein: CAISLSNTNEKLFF. The CDR3 DNA reads TGTGCCATCTCCTTGAGTAACACTAATGAAAAACTGTTTTTT. V usage is TRBV5-6 and J usage is TRBJ1-4; D unresolved. Trimming took 9 bases from V and 2 from J, leaving 14 bases between them. Germline loops: CDR1 SGHDT, CDR2 YYEEEE. The CDR3 sequence is 14 residues long.

The chain recombines TRBV5-5 with TRBJ1-3, with D tentatively TRBD1 (6 bases). The germline V gene has CDR1 SGHKS and CDR2 YYEKEE (reference sequence). The ends were cut back, 4 bases at V and 2 bases at J, with 16 bases in the middle. The length of the CDR3 is 16 residues. For the CDR3, the DNA is TGTGCCAGCAGCCGAGGGGGACCAGGGACTGGAAACACCATATATTTT. It is translated as CASSRGGPGTGNTIYF.

The genes are TRBV4-2 and TRBJ2-7; 9 bases are a match to TRBD1. From germline, CDR1 is LGHNA and CDR2 YNFKEQ. The CDR3 loop spans 16 amino acids. V lost 4 bases and J lost 7; bases outside the gene matches: 14. CDR3: CASSRDVQGALGEQYF. The CDR3 DNA sequence: TGTGCCAGCAGCCGAGACGTACAGGGGGCCTTGGGGGAGCAGTACTTC.

The chain joins TRBV2 to TRBJ1-5, with TRBD1 matching 7 bases. Losses at the gene ends were 4 bases for V and 1 base for J; bases not matched to a gene: 16. The CDR3 is 19 residues long. Germline V CDR1 and CDR2: SNHLY, FYNNEI. For the CDR3, the DNA is TGTGCCAGCAGTGGAAGACAGGGTTCATGGGCTGAAAGCAATCAGCCCCAGCATTTT. This translates into CASSGRQGSWAESNQPQHF.

The V call is TRBV4-1, the J call TRBJ1-6, with 10 bases identical to TRBD1. Germline V gene sequence: CDR1 MGHRA, CDR2 YSYEKL. With V trimmed by 0 bases and J by 7 bases, 6 bases remained unmatched. The CDR3 covers 17 residues. CDR3 in DNA: TGCGCCAGCAGCCAAGATTGGGACAGGGGAGGAAATTCACCCCTCCACTTT. It is translated as CASSQDWDRGGNSPLHF.

This chain connects TRBV7-2 to TRBJ2-5, with D perhaps matching TRBD1 (5 bases). This CDR3 is 12 amino acids long. V lost 3 bases to trimming and J lost 8 bases, with 10 bases between them. Germline loops: CDR1 SGHTA, CDR2 FQGNSA. The CDR3 coding sequence is TGTGCCAGCAGCTTGGGCAGGGTAACCCAGTACTTC. As protein: CASSLGRVTQYF.

The chain recombines TRBV28 with TRBJ2-3, with a weak D call TRBD2 (6 bases). Per germline, CDR1 MDHEN and CDR2 SYDVKM. Trimming left V 3 bases short and J 7 bases short, with 11 bases between. The CDR3 sequence is 13 residues long. CDR3 loop: CASSLGTRNTQYF. The CDR3 region has the DNA TGTGCCAGCAGTTTGGGGACTCGGAATACGCAGTATTTT.

The J gene is TRBJ1-3, the V gene TRBV18; TRBD1 aligns across 7 bases. Germline trimming cut 6 bases from V and 0 bases from J; bases unmatched to any gene: 8. CDR3 size: 16 residues. CDR1 is KGHSH and CDR2 is LQKENI in the germline V gene. The CDR3, as DNA: TGTGCCAGCTCGCCGGGACAGCCGAACTCTGGAAACACCATATATTTT. Protein: CASSPGQPNSGNTIYF.

This clone was counted a single time. The rearrangement joins TRBV27 to TRBJ1-1, with 8 bases matching TRBD1. CDR3 length: 14 residues. V dropped 3 bases and J dropped 7; count of bases not matched to a gene: 7. Germline V lookup: CDR1 MNHEY, CDR2 SMNVEV (reference sequence). CDR3 DNA sequence: TGTGCCAGCAGTTTCGGACAGGGTCTGGGTGAAGCTTTCTTT. Protein product: CASSFGQGLGEAFF.

The chain employs TRBV18 and TRBJ1-4; D may be TRBD1 (5 bases). Trimming took off 6 bases at V and 7 bases at J, with 21 bases between the two ends. This CDR3 has 16 residues. Germline CDR1 and CDR2: KGHSH and LQKENI. In nucleotides, the CDR3 is TGTGCCAGCTCGACCCTACCAGCGGGGGGGGGTGAAAAACTGTTTTTT. This translates into CASSTLPAGGGEKLFF.

The V gene is TRBV7-7, the J gene TRBJ2-7; D ambiguous. CDR1 is SSHAT, CDR2 FNYEAQ, per germline (reference sequence). The CDR3 has 13 amino acids. Trimming removed 1 base from V and 3 bases from J, with 7 bases in between. The CDR3 sequence is CASSLVLGYEQYF. Written as DNA, the CDR3 is TGTGCCAGCAGCTTAGTACTCGGCTACGAGCAGTACTTC.

The genes are TRBV5-4 and TRBJ1-2, with 7 bases aligning to TRBD1. The V gene's germline CDR1 is SGHNT and CDR2 YYREEE (reference sequence). The CDR3 totals 13 residues. V trimming: 4 bases; J trimming: 4 bases; junction bases outside the gene matches: 4. The CDR3 DNA follows: TGTGCCAGCAGCCTCGGGACAGCCTATGGCTACACCTTC. The encoded protein is CASSLGTAYGYTF.

V is TRBV6-5 and J is TRBJ2-7; 9 bases line up with TRBD1. CDR1 and CDR2 (germline): MNHEY, SVGAGI. The V gene end was trimmed by 6 bases and the J gene end by 5 bases; junction bases not matched to a gene: 8. This CDR3 has 14 residues. This CDR3 reads CASSPGTGSDEQYF. The CDR3 DNA is TGTGCCAGCAGCCCCGGGACAGGGAGCGACGAGCAGTACTTC.

This clone is a singleton in its sample. The chain recombines TRBV7-9 with TRBJ1-1; D remains ambiguous. CDR1 is SEHNR, CDR2 FQNEAQ, per germline (reference sequence). Trimming stripped 6 bases from V and 11 bases from J, with 10 bases between. The CDR3 totals 10 residues. The CDR3 DNA reads as TGTGCCAGCAGTTCCGGGTTGGCTTTCTTT. It is translated as CASSSGLAFF.

This clone was seen once. The CDR3 reads CASSLGFRPEGETQYF. DNA of the CDR3: TGCGCCAGCAGCTTGGGATTCAGGCCTGAAGGAGAGACCCAGTACTTC. This rearrangement joins TRBV5-1 to TRBJ2-5; D is uncertain. Germline values: CDR1 SGHRS, CDR2 YFSETQ. V lost 0 bases to trimming and J lost 4 bases, with 16 bases between them. The CDR3 loop spans 16 amino acids.

This sequence joins TRBV27 and TRBJ1-4, with a weak D call TRBD1 (6 bases). This CDR3 has 15 amino acids. Germline V gives CDR1 MNHEY, CDR2 SMNVEV (reference sequence). V was pared by 2 bases and J by 7 bases, with 14 bases between. CDR3 amino acids: CASSLNGGQSEKLFF. CDR3 bases: TGTGCCAGCAGTTTAAATGGGGGCCAAAGTGAAAAACTGTTTTTT.

The chain links TRBV18 to TRBJ2-7; TRBD2 matches at 7 bases. The CDR3 extends over 12 amino acids. The V gene end was trimmed by 6 bases and the J gene end by 4 bases; junction bases not matched to a gene: 3. The germline CDR1 and CDR2 sequences are KGHSH and LQKENI. In nucleotides, the CDR3 is TGTGCCAGCTCGCCCGGGAGGTACGAGCAGTACTTC. Protein: CASSPGRYEQYF. Combining the CDR3 with reference TRBV18 and TRBJ2-7 gives the whole variable domain NAGVMQNPRHLVRRRGQEARLRCSPMKGHSHVYWYRQLPEEGLKFMVYLQKENIIDESGMPKERFSAEFPKEGPSILRIQQVVRGDSAAYFCASSPGRYEQYFGPGTRLTVT.

The chain uses TRBV28 and TRBJ2-3, with D perhaps TRBD1 (6 bases). Germline-derived CDR1 and CDR2 are MDHEN and SYDVKM. This CDR3 contains 15 residues. The V and J ends lost 3 bases and 2 bases respectively, with 12 bases between them. CDR3 sequence: CASSLYRAPTDTQYF. The CDR3 DNA is TGTGCCAGCAGTTTGTACAGGGCCCCCACAGATACGCAGTATTTT.